A single T cell receptor beta chain is shown here with its context. Trimming shortened V by 0 bases and J by 15 bases, and 12 bases separated the two germline ends. The CDR3 length is 12 residues. Per the authors' pipeline: Estimation of nucleated cell counts relied on the amplification of reference gene primers. Repertoires were generated with immunoSEQ multiplex PCR, while TCRdb's copy carries only in-frame clones and drops some. V and J calls and clone size come straight from that table; D and trimming were deduced from the DNA. The table lists some 400,000 clones, roughly 86% of them singletons. The sample originates from a study of blood T cell repertoires in COVID-19. About the research overall: Some COVID-19 samples were acute and others convalescent; all came from the United States, Italy and Spain. The analysed material was cDNA or gDNA that came from T cells, B-cell-depleted T cells, or PBMCs.

Enrolled during active infection, Seattle patients were then followed longitudinally. The sequenced sample was peripheral blood. This sequence was found in a woman between 25 and 40 years old with COVID-19, enrolled during active disease. The rearrangement uses TRBV23-1 and TRBJ2-1, with D perhaps matching TRBD2 (5 bases). TRBV23-1 carries the ORF label, with uncertain function. This CDR3 is CASSQSEGAGFF. The CDR3 DNA is TGCGCCAGCAGTCAATCTGAGGGCGCGGGGTTCTTC.